A selection of T cell receptor beta chains follows, all from one sample in a study of blood T cell repertoires in COVID-19. Assay used: immunoSEQ multiplex PCR; TCRdb lists only in-frame clones, some missing. The top ten hold 6.6% of the sample, which has 250,000 to 300,000 clones, about 85% seen once. The specimen sequenced was PBMCs or T cells enriched from blood (not recorded which). These receptors originate from a woman aged 45-59 years who had been exposed to COVID-19. Both conserved end residues are part of each CDR3. The order of the fields is V gene, clone size, D gene, J gene, CDR3 length, CDR3 DNA, CDR3 protein. D genes are given only for firm matches. For some rows the clone size is stated as once, few or many, or as a class when expanded; others skip it.

v_call: TRBV15; clone_size: .; d_call: .; j_call: TRBJ1-6; cdr3_length: 13; cdr3_nt: TGTGCCACCAGCAGGGTGGCCCGTTCACCCCTCCACTTT; cdr3_aa: CATSRVARSPLHF
v_call: TRBV19; clone_size: .; d_call: TRBD1; j_call: TRBJ1-5; cdr3_length: 15; cdr3_nt: TGTGCCAGTAGAACGACAGGGCATTCGAATCAGCCCCAGCATTTT; cdr3_aa: CASRTTGHSNQPQHF
v_call: TRBV19; clone_size: .; d_call: .; j_call: TRBJ1-3; cdr3_length: 16; cdr3_nt: TGTGCCAGTAGTGTCGGGACACCGGTGGCTGGAAACACCATATATTTT; cdr3_aa: CASSVGTPVAGNTIYF
v_call: TRBV19; clone_size: .; d_call: TRBD2; j_call: TRBJ2-5; cdr3_length: 15; cdr3_nt: TGTGCCAGTAGTTCCCAGGCGGGGGGAGAAAAGACCCAGTACTTC; cdr3_aa: CASSSQAGGEKTQYF
v_call: TRBV4-3; clone_size: once; d_call: .; j_call: TRBJ2-7; cdr3_length: 13; cdr3_nt: TGCGCCAGCAGCCAAGACGGGGAGCTCGAGCAGTACTTC; cdr3_aa: CASSQDGELEQYF
v_call: TRBV2; clone_size: .; d_call: TRBD1; j_call: TRBJ1-5; cdr3_length: 16; cdr3_nt: TGTGCCAGCAGTTTAAGGACAGGGTGGGGAGGTCAGCCCCAGCATTTT; cdr3_aa: CASSLRTGWGGQPQHF
v_call: TRBV6-2/TRBV6-3; clone_size: .; d_call: .; j_call: TRBJ1-5; cdr3_length: 16; cdr3_nt: TGTGCCAGCAGTTACGTTAGGGGTGGTTACGATCAGCCCCAGCATTTT; cdr3_aa: CASSYVRGGYDQPQHF
v_call: TRBV28; clone_size: .; d_call: TRBD1; j_call: TRBJ1-1; cdr3_length: 16; cdr3_nt: TGTGCCAGCACCTATAACCCCGGGACAGCCAACACTGAAGCTTTCTTT; cdr3_aa: CASTYNPGTANTEAFF
v_call: TRBV18; clone_size: .; d_call: .; j_call: TRBJ2-3; cdr3_length: 15; cdr3_nt: TGTGCCAGCTCACCAGGGTTAAGGGGGACAGATACGCAGTATTTT; cdr3_aa: CASSPGLRGTDTQYF
v_call: TRBV6-1; clone_size: .; d_call: .; j_call: TRBJ1-1; cdr3_length: 16; cdr3_nt: TGTGCCAGCAGTGAAAGATCCGGCAGCCAGGGCACTGAAGCTTTCTTT; cdr3_aa: CASSERSGSQGTEAFF
v_call: TRBV21-1; clone_size: .; d_call: .; j_call: TRBJ2-7; cdr3_length: 16; cdr3_nt: TGTGCCAGCAGCTCCCGGCGACATTCGAAAGTCTACGAGCAGTACTTC; cdr3_aa: CASSSRRHSKVYEQYF
v_call: TRBV25-1; clone_size: .; d_call: .; j_call: TRBJ1-1; cdr3_length: 13; cdr3_nt: TGTGCCAGCAGTGAGAGAGGGTACGCTGAAGCTTTCTTT; cdr3_aa: CASSERGYAEAFF
v_call: TRBV9; clone_size: .; d_call: .; j_call: TRBJ1-4; cdr3_length: 15; cdr3_nt: TGTGCCAGCAGCGACGGGGGGACTACGAAAGAAAAACTGTTTTTT; cdr3_aa: CASSDGGTTKEKLFF
v_call: TRBV6-5; clone_size: .; d_call: TRBD1; j_call: TRBJ2-7; cdr3_length: 13; cdr3_nt: TGTGCCAGCACCCCGGGGACAGTACACGAGCAGTACTTC; cdr3_aa: CASTPGTVHEQYF
v_call: TRBV6-5; clone_size: .; d_call: TRBD1; j_call: TRBJ1-5; cdr3_length: 14; cdr3_nt: TGTGCCAGCAGCCAGGACAGGGTCGTTCAGCCCCAGCATTTT; cdr3_aa: CASSQDRVVQPQHF
v_call: TRBV4-2; clone_size: .; d_call: .; j_call: TRBJ1-2; cdr3_length: 15; cdr3_nt: TGTGCCAGCAGCCAAGGAACAGGCCAGGGTGATGGCTACACCTTC; cdr3_aa: CASSQGTGQGDGYTF
v_call: TRBV3-1/TRBV3-2; clone_size: .; d_call: TRBD1; j_call: TRBJ2-2; cdr3_length: 15; cdr3_nt: TGTGCCAGCAGCCAGGACAGGGGTCCGACCGGGGAGCTGTTTTTT; cdr3_aa: CASSQDRGPTGELFF
v_call: TRBV18; clone_size: once; d_call: .; j_call: TRBJ2-5; cdr3_length: 15; cdr3_nt: TGTGCCAGCTCACCAATTGGGGGGGCCCAAGAGACCCAGTACTTC; cdr3_aa: CASSPIGGAQETQYF
v_call: TRBV28; clone_size: .; d_call: .; j_call: TRBJ2-7; cdr3_length: 14; cdr3_nt: TGTGCCAGCAGTTTACAGGGCAAGGGCTACGAGCAGTACTTC; cdr3_aa: CASSLQGKGYEQYF
v_call: TRBV27; clone_size: .; d_call: TRBD1; j_call: TRBJ1-2; cdr3_length: 14; cdr3_nt: TGTGCCGGCTCACAGGGGACGCTTGGCTATGGCTACACCTTC; cdr3_aa: CAGSQGTLGYGYTF
v_call: TRBV7-9; clone_size: .; d_call: .; j_call: TRBJ1-6; cdr3_length: 15; cdr3_nt: TGTGCCAGCAGCTTAGAAGGAGGGAATAATTCACCCCTCCACTTT; cdr3_aa: CASSLEGGNNSPLHF
v_call: TRBV2; clone_size: .; d_call: TRBD1; j_call: TRBJ2-5; cdr3_length: 15; cdr3_nt: TGTGCCAGCAGGGACCCCGGGACAGGGGGTGAGACCCAGTACTTC; cdr3_aa: CASRDPGTGGETQYF
v_call: TRBV14; clone_size: .; d_call: TRBD1; j_call: TRBJ1-1; cdr3_length: 17; cdr3_nt: TGTGCCAGCAGCCCTAGGACAGGGATGCCAATGAACACTGAAGCTTTCTTT; cdr3_aa: CASSPRTGMPMNTEAFF
v_call: TRBV5-1; clone_size: .; d_call: TRBD1; j_call: TRBJ1-6; cdr3_length: 15; cdr3_nt: TGCGCCAGCAGCCAGGGACAGGGTATTCCTTCACCCCTCCACTTT; cdr3_aa: CASSQGQGIPSPLHF
v_call: TRBV7-9; clone_size: .; d_call: TRBD1; j_call: TRBJ2-5; cdr3_length: 16; cdr3_nt: TGTGCCAGCAGCACACATTCTTTCGGACAGGCCCTGACCCAGTACTTC; cdr3_aa: CASSTHSFGQALTQYF
v_call: TRBV11-2; clone_size: .; d_call: .; j_call: TRBJ2-1; cdr3_length: 12; cdr3_nt: TGTGCCAGCAGCTTAGTGGGGGGGCGTCAGTTCTTC; cdr3_aa: CASSLVGGRQFF
v_call: TRBV7-9; clone_size: few; d_call: TRBD1; j_call: TRBJ2-1; cdr3_length: 13; cdr3_nt: TGTGCCAGCAGGATACAGGGGGGCGATGAGCAGTTCTTC; cdr3_aa: CASRIQGGDEQFF
v_call: TRBV9; clone_size: few; d_call: .; j_call: TRBJ1-3; cdr3_length: 15; cdr3_nt: TGTGCCAGCAGCGTAGGGGCAGGGACTGGAAACACCATATATTTT; cdr3_aa: CASSVGAGTGNTIYF
v_call: TRBV4-3; clone_size: .; d_call: TRBD2; j_call: TRBJ2-1; cdr3_length: 15; cdr3_nt: TGCGCCAGCAGCCAAGATTCCCGAGCGGGGGGAGAGCAGTTCTTC; cdr3_aa: CASSQDSRAGGEQFF
v_call: TRBV2; clone_size: .; d_call: .; j_call: TRBJ1-5; cdr3_length: 16; cdr3_nt: TGTGCCAGCAGTGAAGCGGGCGTAGTTAGCAATCAGCCCCAGCATTTT; cdr3_aa: CASSEAGVVSNQPQHF
v_call: TRBV10-3; clone_size: .; d_call: .; j_call: TRBJ1-2; cdr3_length: 16; cdr3_nt: TGTGCCATCAGTGAGAAGGAACGAGGGTCAAACTATGGCTACACCTTC; cdr3_aa: CAISEKERGSNYGYTF
v_call: TRBV29-1; clone_size: .; d_call: .; j_call: TRBJ2-6; cdr3_length: 14; cdr3_nt: TGCAGCGCTTCCACAGGGACCGGGGCCAACGTCCTGACTTTC; cdr3_aa: CSASTGTGANVLTF
v_call: TRBV5-1; clone_size: .; d_call: .; j_call: TRBJ2-1; cdr3_length: 18; cdr3_nt: TGCGCCAGCAGCTTGGCCAACTGGGGTCAGGGATCCTACAATGAGCAGTTCTTC; cdr3_aa: CASSLANWGQGSYNEQFF
v_call: TRBV6-5; clone_size: few; d_call: TRBD1; j_call: TRBJ1-1; cdr3_length: 14; cdr3_nt: TGTGCCAGCAGACGGACAGGGGGCGTCACTGAAGCTTTCTTT; cdr3_aa: CASRRTGGVTEAFF
v_call: TRBV5-1; clone_size: .; d_call: TRBD1; j_call: TRBJ1-1; cdr3_length: 12; cdr3_nt: TGCGCCAGCAGCTCGGACAGGGAGGAAGCTTTCTTT; cdr3_aa: CASSSDREEAFF
v_call: TRBV28; clone_size: .; d_call: .; j_call: TRBJ1-2; cdr3_length: 13; cdr3_nt: TGTGCCAGCACCCTTGGCAGGGGATATGGCTACACCTTC; cdr3_aa: CASTLGRGYGYTF